This entry lists 31 T cell receptor beta chains sequenced from one sample in a study of OX40 agonist ivuxolimab in advanced cancers. Assay used: immunoSEQ multiplex PCR; TCRdb lists only in-frame clones, some missing. The data hold roughly 50,000 clones, with 80% to 95% observed a single time. This material consisted of CD4+ or CD8+ T cells sorted from blood, taken in a trial of the OX40 agonist ivuxolimab. The receptors were gathered from an adult with an advanced solid tumor such as melanoma, head and neck, liver or kidney cancer.

The gene calls are TRBV19 and TRBJ2-5; 11 bases align to TRBD2. CDR3 size: 17 residues. The ends lost 0 bases at V and 5 bases at J; junction bases unmatched: 8. The germline V gene encodes CDR1 LNHDA and CDR2 SQIVND (reference sequence). DNA for the CDR3: TGTGCCAGTAGTATAGATTTACTAGCGGGGGTACGGGAGACCCAGTACTTC. Translated, it gives CASSIDLLAGVRETQYF.

This clone was counted only a few times. V usage is TRBV19 and J usage is TRBJ1-2; D is perhaps TRBD1 (5 bases). Germline V lookup: CDR1 LNHDA, CDR2 SQIVND (reference sequence). V lost 3 bases to trimming and J lost 4 bases, with 15 bases between them. The CDR3 is 15 amino acids. The CDR3 nucleotides are TGTGCCAGTAGTATGGGGCCGCGGGTAGGCTATGGCTACACCTTC. It yields the protein CASSMGPRVGYGYTF.

The V and J genes are TRBV7-9 and TRBJ2-7; no reliable D call. Germline CDR1 SEHNR, CDR2 FQNEAQ (reference sequence). V was clipped by 1 base and J by 4 bases, with 5 bases between them. This CDR3 comprises 12 residues. CDR3 in amino acids: CASSLDLYEQYV. CDR3 sequence (DNA): TGTGCCAGCAGCTTAGATCTGTACGAGCAGTACGTC.

This clone is labeled medium-sized. This chain links TRBV19 with TRBJ2-2, with 13 nucleotides matching TRBD2. Germline V gene lookup returns CDR1 LNHDA and CDR2 SQIVND (reference sequence). The V and J ends lost 5 bases and 5 bases, in that order; junction bases with no gene match: 2. The CDR3 extends over 15 amino acids. The CDR3 sequence: CASSPTSGGTGELFF. The DNA of the CDR3 is TGTGCCAGTAGTCCGACTAGCGGGGGGACCGGGGAGCTGTTTTTT. The full variable domain, completed using reference TRBV19 and TRBJ2-2, is DGGITQSPKYLFRKEGQNVTLSCEQNLNHDAMYWYRQDPGQGLRLIYYSQIVNDFQKGDIAEGYSVSREKKESFPLTVTSAQKNPTAFYLCASSPTSGGTGELFFGEGSRLTVL.

Written as DNA, the CDR3 is TGTGCCAGCAGCCCCAGGGACAATGAGCAGTTCTTC. Translating gives CASSPRDNEQFF. This sequence joins TRBV5-5 and TRBJ2-1; D is possibly TRBD1 (5 bases). Trimming cost V 4 bases and J 5 bases, with 7 bases left between them. Germline V gene data show CDR1 as SGHKS and CDR2 as YYEKEE (reference sequence). The CDR3 has 12 amino acids. Looking up the rest from reference TRBV5-5 and TRBJ2-1 gives the full variable domain: DAGVTQSPTHLIKTRGQQVTLRCSPISGHKSVSWYQQVLGQGPQFIFQYYEKEERGRGNFPDRFSARQFPNYSSELNVNALLLGDSALYLCASSPRDNEQFFGPGTRLTVL.

The rearrangement joins TRBV11-2 to TRBJ1-2; TRBD1 is a possible D gene (5 bases). Trimming removed 6 bases at V and 6 bases at J, with 14 bases between. There are 13 residues in the CDR3. Germline CDR1 reads SGHAT; CDR2 reads FQNNGV. The CDR3 reads CASRLGPSDGYTF. Here the CDR3 DNA reads TGTGCCAGCAGATTGGGACCTAGCGATGGCTACACCTTC.

The V call is TRBV7-9, the J call TRBJ1-3; D is uncertain. CDR3 length equals 15 residues. Trimming left V 1 base short and J 1 base short, with 8 bases between. Germline CDR1 SEHNR, CDR2 FQNEAQ (reference sequence). The CDR3 protein is CASSLGLGSGNTIYF. The CDR3 bases are TGTGCCAGCAGCTTAGGCCTGGGGTCTGGAAACACCATATATTTT.

J is TRBJ2-5 and V is TRBV13, with D tentatively TRBD2 (5 bases). This CDR3 has 13 residues. Germline V lookup: CDR1 PRHDT, CDR2 FYEKMQ (reference sequence). The V end lost 0 bases, the J end lost 5 bases, and 7 bases lay between the germline ends. The CDR3 DNA sequence: TGTGCCAGCAGCTTAGGCCCGGGGGAGACCCAGTACTTC. It is translated as CASSLGPGETQYF.

The CDR3 DNA follows: TGTGCCAGTAGTCCGACAGTGAGGAATGGCTACACCTTC. It specifies CASSPTVRNGYTF. This chain uses TRBV19 with TRBJ1-2; tentatively, D is TRBD1 (5 bases). The V gene's germline CDR1 is LNHDA and CDR2 SQIVND (reference sequence). The V end was cut by 5 bases, the J end by 6 bases, with 13 bases between. The CDR3 sequence is 13 residues long.

The chain carries TRBV5-6 and TRBJ1-1, with TRBD1 identical over 7 bases. The V gene end was trimmed by 2 bases and the J gene end by 11 bases; junction bases not matched to a gene: 15. CDR1 is SGHDT, CDR2 YYEEEE, per germline. The CDR3 has 15 amino acids. The CDR3 coding sequence is TGTGCCAGCAGCTTCGACAGGGAAAAACCATGTGATGCTTTCTTT. Its protein is CASSFDREKPCDAFF.

This chain joins TRBV19 and TRBJ2-7; 9 bases are shared with TRBD1. The CDR3 spans 15 residues. Germline V lookup: CDR1 LNHDA, CDR2 SQIVND (reference sequence). V gave up 2 bases and J gave up 4 bases; unmatched junction bases: 6. The CDR3: CASSITGTGRYEQYF. CDR3 DNA sequence: TGTGCCAGTAGTATAACCGGGACAGGGAGATACGAGCAGTACTTC.

The V call is TRBV6-5, the J call TRBJ2-2; D unclear. The CDR3 contains 12 residues. CDR1 and CDR2 (germline): MNHEY, SVGAGI. V lost 4 bases, J lost 6 bases, and 6 bases lay in between. Here the CDR3 reads CASSLGAGELFF. The CDR3 nucleotides are TGTGCCAGCAGTTTAGGCGCCGGGGAGCTGTTTTTT.

The V and J genes are TRBV11-3 and TRBJ1-5; D is perhaps TRBD1 (5 bases). Germline V gene data show CDR1 as SGHNT and CDR2 as YENEEA. Deletions cut 2 bases from V and 4 bases from J, with 12 bases between. The CDR3 totals 15 residues. In DNA, the CDR3 is TGTGCCAGCAGCTTAAGAGAACAGGTTAATCAGCCCCAGCATTTT. Protein: CASSLREQVNQPQHF.

The chain employs TRBV30 and TRBJ2-1, with TRBD2 identical over 7 bases. V was pared by 7 bases and J by 3 bases, with 9 bases of the junction left unmatched. CDR3 length equals 14 residues. The germline V gene has CDR1 GTSNPN and CDR2 SVGIG (reference sequence). DNA of the CDR3: TGTGCCTACTCAGCGGGACTTCTCTACAATGAGCAGTTCTTC. Protein product: CAYSAGLLYNEQFF.

The J gene is TRBJ2-5, the V gene TRBV30; D is unresolved. Trimming pared 2 bases from V and 1 base from J, leaving 8 bases between. Germline CDR1 is GTSNPN and CDR2 is SVGIG (reference sequence). The length of the CDR3 is 13 residues. The CDR3 is CAWSHGSQETQYF. CDR3 nucleotide sequence: TGTGCCTGGAGTCACGGCAGCCAAGAGACCCAGTACTTC.

CDR3 sequence: CAISGTSGVNEQFF. DNA for the CDR3: TGTGCCATCAGCGGGACTAGCGGGGTAAATGAGCAGTTCTTC. The J gene is TRBJ2-1, the V gene TRBV10-3, with 13 bases that match TRBD2. V trimming: 6 bases; J trimming: 7 bases; junction bases outside the gene matches: 3. The CDR3 consists of 14 residues. Looked up from germline, CDR1 is ENHRY and CDR2 is SYGVKD.

The chain carries TRBV19 and TRBJ1-1; D is uncertain. The V end lost 3 bases, the J end lost 2 bases, and 10 bases lay between the germline ends. From germline, CDR1 is LNHDA and CDR2 SQIVND (reference sequence). The CDR3 length is 14 residues. The CDR3 sequence is CASSIPDLNTEAFF. DNA of the CDR3: TGTGCCAGTAGTATTCCCGATCTAAACACTGAAGCTTTCTTT.

The sample holds one count of this clone. The genes are TRBV10-1 and TRBJ2-2; weak D call: TRBD1 (5 bases). The CDR3 extends over 13 amino acids. Trimming shortened V by 8 bases and J by 1 base, and 8 bases separated the two germline ends. The V gene's germline CDR1 is WNHNN and CDR2 SYGVQD (reference sequence). The CDR3 loop is CASSTGNTGELFF. CDR3 nucleotide sequence: TGCGCCAGCTCTACAGGGAACACCGGGGAGCTGTTTTTT.

This rearrangement joins TRBV6-5 to TRBJ1-2; maybe TRBD1 (5 bases). The CDR3 sequence is 12 residues long. Trimming took 4 bases from V and 2 from J, leaving 5 bases between them. Per the germline V gene, CDR1 is MNHEY and CDR2 is SVGAGI. The CDR3 is CASSWGNYGYTF. The CDR3 DNA reads TGTGCCAGCAGTTGGGGGAACTATGGCTACACCTTC.

This clone was seen just once. V gene TRBV7-8 combines with J gene TRBJ1-2; no firm D call. Germline V gene sequence: CDR1 SGHVS, CDR2 FQNEAQ. The CDR3 extends over 17 amino acids. Trimming took off 5 bases at V and 8 bases at J, with 27 bases between the two ends. The CDR3 sequence: CASSPRSDGRSPLGYTF. DNA of the CDR3: TGTGCCAGCAGCCCCCGTTCGGACGGCCGTTCCCCTCTCGGCTACACCTTC.

This sequence joins TRBV12-5 and TRBJ1-2, with TRBD1 as a possible D gene (6 bases). This CDR3 contains 16 residues. CDR1 and CDR2 (germline): LGHNT, FRNRAP. V lost 0 bases, J lost 5 bases, and 16 bases lay in between. CDR3: CASGLVSDNRDYGYTF. The CDR3 DNA reads TGTGCTAGTGGTTTGGTATCAGATAACAGGGATTATGGCTACACCTTC.

The chain combines TRBV19 with TRBJ2-5; 10 bases agree with TRBD2. V trimming: 5 bases; J trimming: 4 bases; junction bases outside the gene matches: 10. Germline-derived CDR1 and CDR2 are LNHDA and SQIVND (reference sequence). This CDR3 region has 16 residues. CDR3 loop: CASSASSGGIGETQYF. CDR3 coding DNA: TGTGCCAGTAGTGCCTCTAGCGGGGGAATTGGAGAGACCCAGTACTTC.

The genes are TRBV28 and TRBJ2-6; D might be TRBD1 (5 bases). The CDR3 runs 16 residues. V dropped 5 bases and J dropped 4 bases, with 15 bases sitting between them. Germline V lookup: CDR1 MDHEN, CDR2 SYDVKM. The CDR3 sequence: CASSAPQGSGANVLTF. CDR3 DNA sequence: TGTGCCAGCAGTGCGCCCCAGGGCTCCGGGGCCAACGTCCTGACTTTC.

The rearrangement links TRBV27 to TRBJ1-2; D unresolved. The CDR3 spans 12 residues. Germline V gene sequence: CDR1 MNHEY, CDR2 SMNVEV (reference sequence). Trimming took off 10 bases at V and 8 bases at J, with 17 bases between the two ends. As DNA, the CDR3 is TGTGCCACCGTAGGAGCAAAGGGCGGCTACACCTTC. It is translated as CATVGAKGGYTF.

The gene calls are TRBV19 and TRBJ1-5; D gene uncertain. This CDR3 comprises 15 residues. Germline-derived CDR1 and CDR2 are LNHDA and SQIVND (reference sequence). Trimming took 10 bases from V and 2 from J, leaving 18 bases between them. CDR3 in amino acids: CATTIGSRGNQPQHF. The CDR3 nucleotides read TGTGCCACCACAATCGGGTCCCGAGGCAATCAGCCCCAGCATTTT.

The CDR3, as DNA: TGTGCCAGCAGTTACTCGGAGGTGAACACTGAAGCTTTCTTT. It codes for CASSYSEVNTEAFF. This chain links TRBV6-6 with TRBJ1-1, with D uncertain. The V and J ends lost 0 bases and 0 bases respectively, with 5 bases between them. Per germline, CDR1 MNHNY and CDR2 SVGAGI (reference sequence). The length of the CDR3 is 14 residues.

The CDR3 sequence is CASSLTVDTQYF. As DNA, the CDR3 is TGTGCCAGCAGCCTGACGGTGGATACGCAGTATTTT. The chain couples TRBV28 to TRBJ2-3, with D unclear. The length of the CDR3 is 12 residues. Trimming shortened V by 6 bases and J by 6 bases, and 10 bases separated the two germline ends. Germline CDR1 and CDR2: MDHEN and SYDVKM.

The V and J genes are TRBV30 and TRBJ1-2, with D possibly matching TRBD1 (6 bases). Trimming left V 8 bases short and J 1 base short, with 17 bases between. The CDR3 runs 14 residues. Germline values: CDR1 GTSNPN, CDR2 SVGIG (reference sequence). The CDR3 sequence: CAGTTGIGNYGYTF. The DNA of the CDR3 is TGTGCCGGAACTACAGGGATCGGTAACTATGGCTACACCTTC.

J is TRBJ1-2 and V is TRBV2, with 10 bases aligning to TRBD1. The germline CDR1 and CDR2 sequences are SNHLY and FYNNEI. This CDR3 spans 13 amino acids. Trimming removed 10 bases from V and 6 bases from J; junction bases left unmatched: 8. Here the CDR3 reads CAIPRGTGDGYTF. The CDR3, as DNA: TGTGCCATCCCTAGGGGGACAGGGGATGGCTACACCTTC.

This chain uses TRBV4-1 with TRBJ1-1, with 7 bases aligning to TRBD1. The germline V gene encodes CDR1 MGHRA and CDR2 YSYEKL. The CDR3 consists of 14 residues. V lost 2 bases, J lost 2 bases, and 2 bases stayed unmatched. For the CDR3, the DNA is TGCGCCAGCAGCCAACGGGACAGCAACACTGAAGCTTTCTTT. Amino acids: CASSQRDSNTEAFF.

The chain employs TRBV9 and TRBJ1-1, with a possible D match to TRBD1 (5 bases). The CDR3 spans 16 residues. CDR1 is SGDLS, CDR2 YYNGEE, per germline. V dropped 0 bases and J dropped 5 bases, with 17 bases sitting between them. CDR3 sequence: CASSVEGQGGLTEAFF. The CDR3 DNA follows: TGTGCCAGCAGCGTAGAGGGCCAGGGCGGTTTGACTGAAGCTTTCTTT.